This TCR beta chain stems from a study of spatial heterogeneity in lung cancer. This clonotype appeared many times. A distinct unique molecular identifier was carried by each TCR cDNA molecule. One entry per CDR3 protein, called by TCRdb with MiXCR from the 5' RACE reads. The data contain fewer than 5,500 distinct CDR3 sequences, 3.5% to 5% of them singletons. Time point indicated: sample taken at primary tumor resection. The sample consisted of normal lung tissue next to the tumor, taken at surgery. This clonotype was sampled from a male donor with early-stage non-small cell lung cancer.

CDR3 in amino acids: CASSQVLATDTQYF. CDR3 sequence (DNA): TGTGCCAGCAGCCAAGTCCTAGCGACAGATACGCAGTATTTT. The V gene is TRBV4-2, the J gene TRBJ2-3; D perhaps matches TRBD2 (6 bases). The CDR3 has 14 residues. Per the germline V gene, CDR1 is LGHNA and CDR2 is YNFKEQ. The V end lost 1 base, the J end lost 3 bases, and 8 bases lay between the germline ends.